This entry describes one T cell receptor beta chain. What it binds is unknown. This entry comes from a study of human versus mouse CDR3 diversity and MHC coevolution. Study-level findings and limits: Humans had the largest estimated TCR beta repertoire, some 1.5 million clonotypes. Six or seven MHC II alleles selected the human T cells.

Sequencing was performed with immunoSEQ multiplex PCR; in TCRdb, only in-frame clones are kept and a portion is missing. Here the sample spans tens of thousands of clones, around 94% being singletons. V lost 0 bases to trimming and J lost 2 bases; unmatched junction nucleotides: 5. Germline lookup yields CDR1 SGHNT and CDR2 YYREEE (reference sequence). There are 16 residues in the CDR3. Sorting isolated naive CD4 T cells lacking CD45RO and expressing CD62L. The sequence derives from a person between 55 and 69 years old in good health. The specimen sequenced was naive CD4+ T cells from blood. Subset defined: CD45RO-negative CD62L-positive naive CD4 T cells. This chain uses TRBV5-4 with TRBJ2-1, with 7 bases that match TRBD2. The CDR3 region has the DNA TGTGCCAGCAGCTTGGGATCCGGGACTACCTACAATGAGCAGTTCTTC. This encodes CASSLGSGTTYNEQFF. Full variable domain (rest looked up from reference TRBV5-4 and TRBJ2-1): ETGVTQSPTHLIKTRGQQVTLRCSSQSGHNTVSWYQQALGQGPQFIFQYYREEENGRGNFPPRFSGLQFPNYSSELNVNALELDDSALYLCASSLGSGTTYNEQFFGPGTRLTVL.